The rows below give T cell receptor beta chains drawn from one sample of a study of breast tumors, draining lymph nodes, adjacent tissues. MiXCR, run by TCRdb on the multiplex PCR reads, gives a single entry per CDR3 protein. The sample gives approximately 300,000 distinct CDR3 sequences, 30% of which show up once; roughly 1.2% is in the top ten. Sequenced: axillary lymph node tissue. The receptor set was obtained from a female donor with breast cancer. Some clones in this sample may be carry-over from other donors' samples. The CDR3 runs from the conserved cysteine through the conserved F or W. D genes are given only for firm matches. The size entry is marked missing in some rows and otherwise reads once, few, many or a size class.

>TRBV20-1|many|TRBJ1-2|NA
TGCAGTGCTAGAACAGGATCCAACTATGGCTACACCTTC
CSARTGSNYGYTF
>TRBV9|NA|TRBJ2-1|TRBD2
TGTGCCAGCAGCTTAGCGGGGAGTAATGAAAAACAGCAGTTCTTC
CASSLAGSNEKQQFF
>TRBV4-1|many|TRBJ1-2|NA
TGCGCCAGCAGCGGGAGCATCATTAACTATGGCTACACCTTC
CASSGSIINYGYTF
>TRBV29-1|NA|TRBJ2-7|NA
TGCAGCTTGGACGTAGGGGGGATATCCTACGAGCAGTACTTC
CSLDVGGISYEQYF
>TRBV4-1|many|TRBJ2-7|TRBD2
TGCGCCAGCAGACTTAGCGGGAGTGTAATTGACGAGCAGTACTTC
CASRLSGSVIDEQYF
>TRBV19|many|TRBJ2-1|NA
TGTGCCACCACCGGGAAAAACTCCTACAATGAGCAGTTCTTC
CATTGKNSYNEQFF
>TRBV20-1|many|TRBJ2-7|NA
TGCAGTGCCCAGGGGCCCTCCTACGAGCAGTACTTC
CSAQGPSYEQYF
>TRBV28|NA|TRBJ1-2|NA
TGTGCCAGCAGCTGGAGGGGGGGGTCTGGAGGCTACACCTTC
CASSWRGGSGGYTF
>TRBV6-5|many|TRBJ2-7|NA
TGTGCCAGCAGGGACCTATCCGGCGTGGGGCAGTACTTC
CASRDLSGVGQYF
>TRBV5-1|many|TRBJ2-7|NA
TGCGCCAGCAGCTTGGGATTACTCTCACCGCGCACGGACTACGAGCAGTACTTC
CASSLGLLSPRTDYEQYF
>TRBV20-1|many|TRBJ1-6|NA
TGCAGTGCCCCCACCGGGACCTTTAATTCACCCCTCCACTTT
CSAPTGTFNSPLHF
>TRBV29-1|many|TRBJ2-5|TRBD1
TGCAGCGTTGAAGCTTACGGACAGGGAGAGACCCAGTACTTC
CSVEAYGQGETQYF
>TRBV6-5|many|TRBJ1-2|NA
TGTGCCAGCAAGGCAGGGGCCCTCTATGGCTACACCTTC
CASKAGALYGYTF
>TRBV6-2/TRBV6-3|once|TRBJ2-1|NA
TGTGCCAGCACCGGGACTCCCTGGGGTGAGCAGTTCTTC
CASTGTPWGEQFF
>TRBV5-6|many|TRBJ2-1|TRBD2
TGTGCCAGCAGCTTTACTAGCGCCGCCTACAATGAGCAGTTCTTC
CASSFTSAAYNEQFF
>TRBV29-1|NA|TRBJ1-4|NA
TGCAGCGCCCGACTAGCGGGGGAAAAACTGTTTTTT
CSARLAGEKLFF
>TRBV5-1|many|TRBJ2-2|NA
TGCGCCAGCAGGGGGAGGTCCACCGGGGAGCTGTTTTTT
CASRGRSTGELFF
>TRBV7-9|NA|TRBJ2-6|NA
TGTGCCAGCGGCTTAGCGTCCAAGACTTTC
CASGLASKTF
>TRBV29-1|many|TRBJ2-2|TRBD1
TGCAGCGTTGAAGATATCGGGACAGGGGGCACCGGGGAGCTGTTTTTT
CSVEDIGTGGTGELFF
>TRBV18|few|TRBJ1-5|NA
TGTGCCAGCCGGAGACAGAATCAGCCCCAGCATTTT
CASRRQNQPQHF
>TRBV4-1|many|TRBJ2-7|TRBD1
TGCGCCAGCAGCCAAGACCTTAGAGGGGGCCCAGGGACCTACGAGCAGTACTTC
CASSQDLRGGPGTYEQYF
>TRBV5-1|few|TRBJ2-7|NA
TGCGCCAGCAGCTTGGGCGGGTCCTACGACCAGTACTTC
CASSLGGSYDQYF
>TRBV20-1|many|TRBJ2-2|NA
TGCAGTGCCTACAGGGCTCCGAACACCGGGGAGCTGTTTTTT
CSAYRAPNTGELFF
>TRBV4-1|many|TRBJ1-2|NA
TGCGCCAGCAGCCAAGTACTACAGGACTATGGCTACACCTTC
CASSQVLQDYGYTF
>TRBV9|NA|TRBJ2-3|NA
TGTGCCGTAAAGCGGGTGGGAGGGGGGGCAGATACGCAGTATTTT
CAVKRVGGGADTQYF
>TRBV28|NA|TRBJ2-7|TRBD2
TGTGCCAGCAGTCCTTACGGGAGGGCCATGGACGAGCAGTACTTC
CASSPYGRAMDEQYF
>TRBV20-1|many|TRBJ2-3|TRBD2
TGCAGTGCTAGAGCGTTACTAGCGGGAGTGAGGGATACGCAGTATTTT
CSARALLAGVRDTQYF
>TRBV18|NA|TRBJ2-2|NA
TGTGCCAGCTCGCCGCAGGTAGCGAACACCGGGGAGCTGTTTTTT
CASSPQVANTGELFF
>TRBV12-3/TRBV12-4|few|TRBJ2-1|TRBD2
TGTGCCAGCAGATTCGCGGGAGGGCCGAACAATGAGCAGTTCTTC
CASRFAGGPNNEQFF
>TRBV19|NA|TRBJ2-1|TRBD2
TGTGCCGGTTCCGACGAACATGGACTAGCGGGAAGGGGGAATGAGCAGTTCTTC
CAGSDEHGLAGRGNEQFF
>TRBV12-3/TRBV12-4|many|TRBJ2-7|NA
TGTGCCAGCAGTTTAGCCCACTACGAGCAGTACTTC
CASSLAHYEQYF
>TRBV30|many|TRBJ1-6|TRBD1
TGTGCCTGGAGTGCGGGACAGGATAATTCACCCCTCCACTTT
CAWSAGQDNSPLHF
>TRBV7-9|NA|TRBJ2-1|TRBD2
TGTGCCAGTAGCGGGAGGGCCTCCTACAATGAGCCGTTCTTC
CASSGRASYNEPFF
>TRBV20-1|NA|TRBJ2-3|TRBD2
TGCAGTGCTAGGGGTCTGGGGGGGGAGGATACGCAGTATTTT
CSARGLGGEDTQYF
>TRBV7-6|many|TRBJ2-7|NA
TGTGCCAGCAGCTTAGGCCTCCATTACGAGCAGTACTTC
CASSLGLHYEQYF